These T cell receptor beta chains were read from a single sample in a study of blood T cells in healthy people across ages. TCRdb re-called the 5' RACE reads with MiXCR, one entry per CDR3 protein. This sample has roughly 1.7 million distinct CDR3 sequences, with roughly 32% found just once. Sequencing was done on a sample of blood. Receptor source: a woman aged 25-40 years in good health. Both conserved end residues are part of each CDR3. D genes are given only for firm matches. Some rows mark clone size as missing; the rest say once, few, many or name a class of expanded clone.

TRBV4-1	NA	TRBJ1-5	NA	TGCGCCAGCAGCCAAGTGGGCCGAACGGGTGATCAGCCCCAGCATTTT	CASSQVGRTGDQPQHF
TRBV30	NA	TRBJ2-7	NA	TGTGCCTGGAGTCGGTGGGTATACGACGAGCAGTACTTC	CAWSRWVYDEQYF
TRBV28	NA	TRBJ2-1	NA	NA	CASSLGMGLSQFF
TRBV29-1	NA	TRBJ2-2	TRBD2	TGCAGCGTTGAATTCCCCCGGGGGGACACCGGGGAGCTGTTTTTT	CSVEFPRGDTGELFF
TRBV9	many	TRBJ2-3	TRBD2	TGTGCCAGCAGCGCCTATTCCGGGACTAGAATAGATACGCAGTATTTT	CASSAYSGTRIDTQYF
TRBV28	NA	TRBJ2-1	TRBD1	TGTGTCAGCAGTCCGGGACAGGGGGTCCATGAGCAGTTCTTC	CVSSPGQGVHEQFF
TRBV5-1	few	TRBJ1-2	TRBD1	TGCGCCAGCAGCCCCGGGACAGGCTCCATCTATGGCTACACCTTC	CASSPGTGSIYGYTF
TRBV6-6	NA	TRBJ1-5	NA	TGTGCCAGCACCAAGGGACGGGTAGGCCAGCCCCAGCATTTT	CASTKGRVGQPQHF
TRBV12-3/TRBV12-4	NA	TRBJ2-5	NA	TGTGCCAGCACCATAGGGAGGGGGGCAAAACGAGAGACCCAGTACTTC	CASTIGRGAKRETQYF
TRBV20-1	many	TRBJ2-1	NA	TGCAGTGCTAGCGAGGTCAATGAGCAGTTCTTC	CSASEVNEQFF
TRBV10-2	NA	TRBJ2-7	NA	TGCACCAGCAGTGAGTCCTTGGGAGCCTCCTACGAGCAGTACTTC	CTSSESLGASYEQYF
TRBV7-9	NA	TRBJ2-7	NA	TGTGCCAGCAGCTTAGCCCTACAGGGCCGGGGGTCCTACGAGCAGTACTTC	CASSLALQGRGSYEQYF
TRBV6-1	NA	TRBJ1-2	NA	TGTGCCAGTGGACGGGTTAACTATGGCTACACCTTC	CASGRVNYGYTF